These T cell receptor beta chains were read from a single sample in a study of tumor-infiltrating lymphocytes in primary liver carcinoma. One entry per CDR3 protein results from TCRdb running MiXCR on the multiplex PCR reads. The table shows more than 20,000 distinct CDR3 sequences, with approximately 72% occurring only once. Sequencing used liver tumor tissue from sampling region 1. Receptors originate from a man aged 40-49 years with primary liver carcinoma and hepatitis B virus infection. The CDR3 runs from the conserved cysteine through the conserved F or W. The D gene is left open where the match is weak. Clone size is not always given. Where it is, it says once, few, many or a class for expanded clones.

v_gene: TRBV14
j_gene: TRBJ1-2
d_gene: NA
abundance: NA
CDR3nt: TGTGTCAGCTGCCAAGTGGGCAATGCTGGCTACACCTTC
CDR3aa: CVSCQVGNAGYTF

v_gene: TRBV4-2
j_gene: TRBJ2-3
d_gene: NA
abundance: NA
CDR3nt: TGTGCCAGCAGCCAAGTGGCGCTTCCAGTGGGAGCGACATATATGCAGTATTTT
CDR3aa: CASSQVALPVGATYMQYF

v_gene: TRBV11-2
j_gene: TRBJ1-2
d_gene: TRBD1
abundance: many
CDR3nt: TGTGCCAGCAGCCAGGGACAGGGAAACTATGGCTACACCTTC
CDR3aa: CASSQGQGNYGYTF

v_gene: TRBV29-1
j_gene: TRBJ2-3
d_gene: TRBD1
abundance: many
CDR3nt: TGCAGCGTCGCGGGCCAGGGGGACACAGATACGCAGTATTTT
CDR3aa: CSVAGQGDTDTQYF

v_gene: TRBV24-1
j_gene: TRBJ2-1
d_gene: NA
abundance: many
CDR3nt: TGTGCCACCCAGGGTAAGGGTAGGGACTACAATGAGCAGTTCTTC
CDR3aa: CATQGKGRDYNEQFF

v_gene: TRBV5-8
j_gene: TRBJ1-1
d_gene: NA
abundance: medium-sized
CDR3nt: TGTGCCAGCAGCTTGAATTACGGGGCTCGTGAAGCTTTCTTT
CDR3aa: CASSLNYGAREAFF

v_gene: TRBV5-6
j_gene: TRBJ1-1
d_gene: NA
abundance: NA
CDR3nt: TGTGTCAGCAGCTTTTGGGACGCTGAACAAGCTTTCTTT
CDR3aa: CVSSFWDAEQAFF

v_gene: TRBV4-3
j_gene: TRBJ2-7
d_gene: NA
abundance: NA
CDR3nt: TGCGCCAGCAGCCAAGATCGGGTGACTCCCTACGGACAGTACTTT
CDR3aa: CASSQDRVTPYGQYF

v_gene: TRBV11-3
j_gene: TRBJ2-1
d_gene: TRBD1
abundance: NA
CDR3nt: TGTGCCAGCAGCCCCCAAGGACAGGGACACAATGGGCAGTTCTTC
CDR3aa: CASSPQGQGHNGQFF

v_gene: TRBV5-6
j_gene: TRBJ1-1
d_gene: NA
abundance: few
CDR3nt: TGTGCCAGCAGCCAGGGTCACCCATACGGACGGGAGGGAGCTTTCTTT
CDR3aa: CASSQGHPYGREGAFF

v_gene: TRBV11-2
j_gene: TRBJ2-1
d_gene: TRBD2
abundance: NA
CDR3nt: TGTACCAGCAGCTCAGCTGCGGGAGTTGTCAATGAGCAGTTCTTC
CDR3aa: CTSSSAAGVVNEQFF

v_gene: TRBV11-2
j_gene: TRBJ2-3
d_gene: NA
abundance: NA
CDR3nt: TGTGCCAGCAACTTGATTAGCACAGGTGCGCAGTATTTT
CDR3aa: CASNLISTGAQYF

v_gene: TRBV9
j_gene: TRBJ2-2
d_gene: NA
abundance: NA
CDR3nt: NA
CDR3aa: CASGVASGTLNTGELSF

v_gene: TRBV29-1
j_gene: TRBJ2-5
d_gene: NA
abundance: NA
CDR3nt: TGCAGCGTTGACATGGTTTTCCAAGAGACCGAGTACTTC
CDR3aa: CSVDMVFQETEYF

v_gene: TRBV11-2
j_gene: TRBJ2-5
d_gene: NA
abundance: NA
CDR3nt: TGTGCCTGCAGCTTAGCGAGGCTAGCCCTGGGAAAAAAAGAGACTCTGTACTTC
CDR3aa: CACSLARLALGKKETLYF

v_gene: TRBV11-2
j_gene: TRBJ2-2
d_gene: NA
abundance: NA
CDR3nt: TGTGCCATCAGCTTAGTGGGGGTCTCCGGTGAGCTGTTTTTT
CDR3aa: CAISLVGVSGELFF